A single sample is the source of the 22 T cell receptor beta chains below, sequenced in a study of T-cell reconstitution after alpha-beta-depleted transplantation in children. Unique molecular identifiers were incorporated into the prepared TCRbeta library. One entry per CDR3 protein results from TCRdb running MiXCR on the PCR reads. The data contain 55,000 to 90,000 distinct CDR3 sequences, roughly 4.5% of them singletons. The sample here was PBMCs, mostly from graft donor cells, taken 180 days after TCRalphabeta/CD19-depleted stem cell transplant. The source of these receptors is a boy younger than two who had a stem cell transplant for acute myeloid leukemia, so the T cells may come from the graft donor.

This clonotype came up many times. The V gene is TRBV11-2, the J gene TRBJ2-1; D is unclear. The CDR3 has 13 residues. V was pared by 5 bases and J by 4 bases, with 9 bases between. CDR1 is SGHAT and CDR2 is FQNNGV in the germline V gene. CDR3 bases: TGTGCCAGCAGCCCCCCAGAGTACAATGAGCAGTTCTTC. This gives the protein CASSPPEYNEQFF.

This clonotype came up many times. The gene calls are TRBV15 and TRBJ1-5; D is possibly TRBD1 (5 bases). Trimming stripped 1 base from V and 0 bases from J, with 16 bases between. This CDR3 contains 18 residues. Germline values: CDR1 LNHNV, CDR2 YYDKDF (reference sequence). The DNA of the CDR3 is TGTGCCACCAGCAGAGGTCGGACACGCAGGGTTAGCAATCAGCCCCAGCATTTT. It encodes CATSRGRTRRVSNQPQHF.

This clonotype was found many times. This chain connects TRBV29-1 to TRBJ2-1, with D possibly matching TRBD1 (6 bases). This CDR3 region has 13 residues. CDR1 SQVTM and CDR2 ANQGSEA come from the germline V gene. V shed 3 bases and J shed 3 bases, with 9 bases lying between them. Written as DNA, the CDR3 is TGCAGCGTTGATAGGGGGTACTACAATGAGCAGTTCTTC. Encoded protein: CSVDRGYYNEQFF.

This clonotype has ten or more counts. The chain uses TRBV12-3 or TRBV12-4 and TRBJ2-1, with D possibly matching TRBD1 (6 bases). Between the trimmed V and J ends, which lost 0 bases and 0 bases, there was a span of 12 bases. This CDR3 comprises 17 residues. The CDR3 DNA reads TGTGCCAGCAGTTTAGCCACCGGGACATTCTCCTACAATGAGCAGTTCTTC. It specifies CASSLATGTFSYNEQFF.

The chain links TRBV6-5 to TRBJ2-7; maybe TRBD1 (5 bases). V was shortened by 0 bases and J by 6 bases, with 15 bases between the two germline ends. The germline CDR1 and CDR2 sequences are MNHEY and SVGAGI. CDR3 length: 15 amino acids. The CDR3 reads CASSYSRWQGGEQYF. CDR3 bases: TGTGCCAGCAGTTACTCGAGGTGGCAGGGCGGCGAGCAGTACTTC.

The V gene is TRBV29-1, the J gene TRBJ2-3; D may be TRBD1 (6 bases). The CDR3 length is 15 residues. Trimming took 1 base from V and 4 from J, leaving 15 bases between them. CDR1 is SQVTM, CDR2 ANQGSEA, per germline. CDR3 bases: TGCAGCGTTGAAGGGACAGTGTGGGAGTCAGATACGCAGTATTTT. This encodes CSVEGTVWESDTQYF.

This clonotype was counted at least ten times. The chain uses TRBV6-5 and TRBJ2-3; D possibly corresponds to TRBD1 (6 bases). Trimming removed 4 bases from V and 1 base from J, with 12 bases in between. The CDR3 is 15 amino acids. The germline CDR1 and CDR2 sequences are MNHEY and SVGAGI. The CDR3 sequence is CASSSGTSGTDTQYF. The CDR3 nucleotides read TGTGCCAGCAGTTCCGGGACATCAGGCACAGATACGCAGTATTTT.

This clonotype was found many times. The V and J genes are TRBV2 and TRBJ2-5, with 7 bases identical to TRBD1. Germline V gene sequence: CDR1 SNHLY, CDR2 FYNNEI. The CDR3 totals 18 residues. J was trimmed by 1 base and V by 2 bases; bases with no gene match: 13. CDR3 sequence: CASSENPGTAWIQETQYF. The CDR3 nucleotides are TGTGCCAGCAGTGAAAACCCCGGGACAGCATGGATCCAAGAGACCCAGTACTTC. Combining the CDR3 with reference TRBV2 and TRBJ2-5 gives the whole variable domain EPEVTQTPSHQVTQMGQEVILRCVPISNHLYFYWYRQILGQKVEFLVSFYNNEISEKSEIFDDQFSVERPDGSNFTLKIRSTKLEDSAMYFCASSENPGTAWIQETQYFGPGTRLLVL.

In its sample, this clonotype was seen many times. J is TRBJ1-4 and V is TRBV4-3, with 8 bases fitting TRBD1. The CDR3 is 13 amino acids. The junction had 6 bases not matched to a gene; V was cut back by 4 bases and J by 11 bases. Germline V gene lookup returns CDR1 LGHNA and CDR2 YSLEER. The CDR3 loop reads CASSPQTGDKLFF. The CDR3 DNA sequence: TGCGCCAGCAGCCCTCAGACAGGGGACAAACTGTTTTTT.

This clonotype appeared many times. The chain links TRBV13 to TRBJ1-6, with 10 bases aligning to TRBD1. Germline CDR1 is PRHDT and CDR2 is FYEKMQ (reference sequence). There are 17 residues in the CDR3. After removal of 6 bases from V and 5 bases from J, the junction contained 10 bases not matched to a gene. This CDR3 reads CASSFRGQGMHNSPLHF. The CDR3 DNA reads TGTGCCAGCAGTTTCCGGGGACAGGGGATGCATAATTCACCCCTCCACTTT.

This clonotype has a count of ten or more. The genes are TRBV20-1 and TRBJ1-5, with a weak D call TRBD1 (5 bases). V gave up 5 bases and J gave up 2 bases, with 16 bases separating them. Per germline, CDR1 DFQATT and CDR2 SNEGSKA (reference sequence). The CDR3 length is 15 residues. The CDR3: CSASSGPPGNQPQHF. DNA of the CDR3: TGCAGTGCTTCGTCAGGGCCCCCCGGCAATCAGCCCCAGCATTTT.

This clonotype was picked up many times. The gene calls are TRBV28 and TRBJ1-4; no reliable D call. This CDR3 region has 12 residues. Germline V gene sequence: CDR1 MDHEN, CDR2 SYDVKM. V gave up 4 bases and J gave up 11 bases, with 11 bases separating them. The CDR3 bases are TGTGCCAGCAGTTCTCACCCGCTTAAACTGTTTTTT. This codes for CASSSHPLKLFF.

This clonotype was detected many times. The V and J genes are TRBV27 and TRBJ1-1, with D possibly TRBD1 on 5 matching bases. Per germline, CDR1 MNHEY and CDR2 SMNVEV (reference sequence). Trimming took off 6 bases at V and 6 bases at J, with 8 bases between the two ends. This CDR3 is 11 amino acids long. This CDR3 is CASRGTAEAFF. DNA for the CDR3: TGTGCCAGCAGAGGGACGGCTGAAGCTTTCTTT.

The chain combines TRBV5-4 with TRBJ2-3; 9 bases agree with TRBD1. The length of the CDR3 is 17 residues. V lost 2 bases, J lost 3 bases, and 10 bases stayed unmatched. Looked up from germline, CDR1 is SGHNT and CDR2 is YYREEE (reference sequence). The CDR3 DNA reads TGTGCCAGCAGCTTACGACAGGGGGTCTTCGGGACAGATACGCAGTATTTT. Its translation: CASSLRQGVFGTDTQYF.

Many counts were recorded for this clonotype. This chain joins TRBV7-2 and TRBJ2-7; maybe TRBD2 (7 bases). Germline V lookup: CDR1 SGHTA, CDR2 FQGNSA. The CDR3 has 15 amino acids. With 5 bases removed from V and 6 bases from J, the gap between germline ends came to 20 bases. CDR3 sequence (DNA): TGTGCCAGCAGCCCCCGGGGAGGGGGGGCGGGCGAGCAGTACTTC. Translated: CASSPRGGGAGEQYF. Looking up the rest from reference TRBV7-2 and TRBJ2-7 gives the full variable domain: GAGVSQSPSNKVTEKGKDVELRCDPISGHTALYWYRQSLGQGLEFLIYFQGNSAPDKSGLPSDRFSAERTGGSVSTLTIQRTQQEDSAVYLCASSPRGGGAGEQYFGPGTRLTVT.

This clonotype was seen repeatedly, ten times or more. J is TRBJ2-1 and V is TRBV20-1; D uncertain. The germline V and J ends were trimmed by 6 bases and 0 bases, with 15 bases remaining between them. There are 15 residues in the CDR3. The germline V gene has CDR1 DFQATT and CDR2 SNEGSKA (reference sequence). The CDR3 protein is CSAPSTVSSYNEQFF. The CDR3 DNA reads TGCAGTGCCCCCTCGACTGTTAGCTCCTACAATGAGCAGTTCTTC.

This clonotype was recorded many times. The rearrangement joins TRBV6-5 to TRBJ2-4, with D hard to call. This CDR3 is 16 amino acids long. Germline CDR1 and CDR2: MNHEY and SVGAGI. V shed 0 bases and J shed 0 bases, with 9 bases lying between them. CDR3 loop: CASSYSVQLAKNIQYF. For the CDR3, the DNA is TGTGCCAGCAGTTACTCGGTACAGCTAGCCAAAAACATTCAGTACTTC.

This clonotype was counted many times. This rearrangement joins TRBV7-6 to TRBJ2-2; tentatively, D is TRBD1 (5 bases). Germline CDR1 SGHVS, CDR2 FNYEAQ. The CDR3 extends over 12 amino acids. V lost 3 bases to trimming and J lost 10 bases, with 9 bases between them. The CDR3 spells CASSFLGAELFF. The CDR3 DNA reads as TGTGCCAGCAGCTTCCTTGGGGCGGAGCTGTTTTTT.

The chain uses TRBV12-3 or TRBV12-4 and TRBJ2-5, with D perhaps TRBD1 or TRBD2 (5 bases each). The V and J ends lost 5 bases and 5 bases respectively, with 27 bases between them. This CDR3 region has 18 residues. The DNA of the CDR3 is TGTGCCAGCAGTATTCTTTCGTCGAGGGGCCCCCAACAGGAGACCCAGTACTTC. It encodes CASSILSSRGPQQETQYF.

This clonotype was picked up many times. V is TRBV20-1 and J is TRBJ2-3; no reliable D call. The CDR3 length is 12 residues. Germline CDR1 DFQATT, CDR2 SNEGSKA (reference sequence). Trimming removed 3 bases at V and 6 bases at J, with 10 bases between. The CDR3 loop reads CSASGHQDTQYF. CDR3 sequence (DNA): TGCAGTGCTAGCGGCCATCAGGATACGCAGTATTTT.

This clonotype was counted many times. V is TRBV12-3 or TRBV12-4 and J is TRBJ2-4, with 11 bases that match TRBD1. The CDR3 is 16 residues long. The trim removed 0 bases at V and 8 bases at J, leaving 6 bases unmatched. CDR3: CASSLAMWGQGDIQYF. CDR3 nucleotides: TGTGCCAGCAGTTTAGCTATGTGGGGACAGGGGGACATTCAGTACTTC.

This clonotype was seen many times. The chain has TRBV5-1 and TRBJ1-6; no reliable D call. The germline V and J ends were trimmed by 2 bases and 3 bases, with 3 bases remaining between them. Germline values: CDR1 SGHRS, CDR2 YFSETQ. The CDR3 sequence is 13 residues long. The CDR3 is CASSFYYNSPLHF. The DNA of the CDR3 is TGCGCCAGCAGCTTTTACTATAATTCACCCCTCCACTTT. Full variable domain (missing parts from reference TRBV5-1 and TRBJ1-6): KAGVTQTPRYLIKTRGQQVTLSCSPISGHRSVSWYQQTPGQGLQFLFEYFSETQRNKGNFPGRFSGRQFSNSRSEMNVSTLELGDSALYLCASSFYYNSPLHFGNGTRLTVT.